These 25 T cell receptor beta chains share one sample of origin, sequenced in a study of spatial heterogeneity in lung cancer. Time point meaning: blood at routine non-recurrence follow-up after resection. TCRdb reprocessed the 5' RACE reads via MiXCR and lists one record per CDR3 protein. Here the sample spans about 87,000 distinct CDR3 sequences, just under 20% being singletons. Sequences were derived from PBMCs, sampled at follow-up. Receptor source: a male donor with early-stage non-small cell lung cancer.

CDR3 region: CASSRAENTEAFF. CDR3 bases: TGTGCCAGCAGTAGGGCGGAGAACACTGAAGCTTTCTTT. This chain links TRBV2 with TRBJ1-1; D is unresolved. The V end was cut by 5 bases, the J end by 1 base, with 8 bases between. CDR3 length: 13 amino acids. In germline, CDR1 is SNHLY, CDR2 FYNNEI.

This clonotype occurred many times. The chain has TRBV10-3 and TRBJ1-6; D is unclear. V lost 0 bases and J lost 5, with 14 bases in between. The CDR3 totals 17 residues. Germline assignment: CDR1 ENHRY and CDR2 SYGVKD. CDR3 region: CAISESPTEPNNSPLHF. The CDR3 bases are TGTGCCATCAGTGAGTCGCCGACGGAACCGAATAATTCACCCCTCCACTTT.

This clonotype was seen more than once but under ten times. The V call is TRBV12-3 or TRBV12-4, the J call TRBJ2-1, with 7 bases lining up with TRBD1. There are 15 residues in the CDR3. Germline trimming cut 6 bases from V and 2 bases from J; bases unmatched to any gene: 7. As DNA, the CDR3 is TGTGCCAGCAGACAAACAGGGGTCACCTACAATGAGCAGTTCTTC. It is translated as CASRQTGVTYNEQFF.

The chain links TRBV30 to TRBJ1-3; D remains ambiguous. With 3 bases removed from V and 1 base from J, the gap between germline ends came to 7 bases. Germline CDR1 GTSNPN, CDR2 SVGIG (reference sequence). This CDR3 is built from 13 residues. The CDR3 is CAWSSTSGNTIYF. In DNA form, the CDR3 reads TGTGCCTGGAGCAGCACGTCTGGAAACACCATATATTTT. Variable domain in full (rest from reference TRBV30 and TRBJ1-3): SQTIHQWPATLVQPVGSPLSLECTVEGTSNPNLYWYRQAAGRGLQLLFYSVGIGQISSEVPQNLSASRPQDRQFILSSKKLLLSDSGFYLCAWSSTSGNTIYFGEGSWLTVV.

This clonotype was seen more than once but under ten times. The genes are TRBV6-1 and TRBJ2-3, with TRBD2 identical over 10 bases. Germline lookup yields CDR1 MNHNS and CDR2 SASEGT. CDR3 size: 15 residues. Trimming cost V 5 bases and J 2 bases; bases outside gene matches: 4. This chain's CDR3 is CASSPTSGATDTQYF. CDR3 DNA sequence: TGTGCCAGCAGTCCCACTAGCGGGGCCACAGATACGCAGTATTTT.

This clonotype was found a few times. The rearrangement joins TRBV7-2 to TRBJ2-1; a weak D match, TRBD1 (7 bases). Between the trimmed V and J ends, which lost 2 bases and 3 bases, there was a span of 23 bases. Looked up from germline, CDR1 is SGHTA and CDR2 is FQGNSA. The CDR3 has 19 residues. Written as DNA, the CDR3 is TGTGCCAGCAGCTTAATAGGTGGTGCAGGGGGGCTGTTCTACAATGAGCAGTTCTTC. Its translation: CASSLIGGAGGLFYNEQFF.

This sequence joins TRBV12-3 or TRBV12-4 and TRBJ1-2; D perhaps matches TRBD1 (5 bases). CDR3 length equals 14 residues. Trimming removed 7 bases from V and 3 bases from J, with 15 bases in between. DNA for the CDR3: TGTGCCAGCACCCCCATGGGGGTAGACTATGGCTACACCTTC. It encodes CASTPMGVDYGYTF.

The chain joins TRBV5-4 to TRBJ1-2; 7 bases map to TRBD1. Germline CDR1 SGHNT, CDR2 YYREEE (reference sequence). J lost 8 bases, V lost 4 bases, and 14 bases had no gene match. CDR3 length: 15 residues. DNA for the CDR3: TGTGCCAGCAGCAGGGAGTTGACAGGGCCGGGCGGCTACACCTTC. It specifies CASSRELTGPGGYTF.

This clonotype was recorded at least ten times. Here the CDR3 reads CASSQDGRVNTGELFF. As DNA, the CDR3 is TGCGCCAGCAGCCAAGATGGTAGAGTAAACACCGGGGAGCTGTTTTTT. The chain uses TRBV4-3 and TRBJ2-2; D not certain. CDR3 length: 16 amino acids. Per the germline V gene, CDR1 is LGHNA and CDR2 is YSLEER. Trimming removed 0 bases at V and 2 bases at J, with 10 bases between.

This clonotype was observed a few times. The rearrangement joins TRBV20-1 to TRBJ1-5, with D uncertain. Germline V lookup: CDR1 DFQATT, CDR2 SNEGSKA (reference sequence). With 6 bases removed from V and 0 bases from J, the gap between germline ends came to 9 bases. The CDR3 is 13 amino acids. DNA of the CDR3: TGCAGTGCCGCGAGGGATAGCAATCAGCCCCAGCATTTT. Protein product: CSAARDSNQPQHF.

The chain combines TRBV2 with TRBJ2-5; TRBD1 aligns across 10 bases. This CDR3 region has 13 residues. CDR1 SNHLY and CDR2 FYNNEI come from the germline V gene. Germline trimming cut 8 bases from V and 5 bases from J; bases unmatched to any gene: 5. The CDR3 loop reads CASGRGQGETQYF. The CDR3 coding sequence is TGTGCCAGCGGTAGGGGACAGGGGGAGACCCAGTACTTC.

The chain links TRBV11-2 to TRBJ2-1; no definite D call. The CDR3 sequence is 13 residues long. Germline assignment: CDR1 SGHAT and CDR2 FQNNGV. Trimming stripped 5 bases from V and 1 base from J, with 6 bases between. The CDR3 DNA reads TGTGCCAGCAGCCCATTGTCCTACAATGAGCAGTTCTTC. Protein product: CASSPLSYNEQFF.

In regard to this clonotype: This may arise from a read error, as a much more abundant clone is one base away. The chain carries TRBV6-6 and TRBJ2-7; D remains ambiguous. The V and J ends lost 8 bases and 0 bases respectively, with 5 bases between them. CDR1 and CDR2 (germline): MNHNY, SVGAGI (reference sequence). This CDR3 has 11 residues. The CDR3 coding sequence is TGTGCCAGCGCTAGCTCCTACGAGCAGTACTTC. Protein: CASASSYEQYF.

The CDR3 DNA follows: TGCAGTGCTTGGGACTTCCCTGAAGCTTTCTTT. Translated, it gives CSAWDFPEAFF. The chain combines TRBV20-1 with TRBJ1-1; D is perhaps TRBD1 (5 bases). The CDR3 contains 11 residues. Germline loops: CDR1 DFQATT, CDR2 SNEGSKA (reference sequence). Trimming removed 5 bases at V and 6 bases at J, with 10 bases between.

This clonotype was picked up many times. Here the CDR3 DNA reads TGTGCCACCGGTGTGGAGCGGGGAGCTACGGAGACCCAGTACTTC. Protein product: CATGVERGATETQYF. The chain carries TRBV24-1 and TRBJ2-5; 7 nucleotides line up with TRBD2. The ends lost 9 bases at V and 5 bases at J; junction bases unmatched: 14. CDR1 and CDR2 from the germline V gene are KGHDR and SFDVKD. The CDR3 sequence is 15 residues long.

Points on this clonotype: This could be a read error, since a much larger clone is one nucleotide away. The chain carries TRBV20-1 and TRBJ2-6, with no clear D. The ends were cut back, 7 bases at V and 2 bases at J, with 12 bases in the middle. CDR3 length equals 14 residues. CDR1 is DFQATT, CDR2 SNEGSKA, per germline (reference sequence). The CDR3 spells CSVIGGAGANVLTF. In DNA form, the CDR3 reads TGCAGTGTCATTGGCGGAGCTGGGGCCAACGTCCTGACTTTC.

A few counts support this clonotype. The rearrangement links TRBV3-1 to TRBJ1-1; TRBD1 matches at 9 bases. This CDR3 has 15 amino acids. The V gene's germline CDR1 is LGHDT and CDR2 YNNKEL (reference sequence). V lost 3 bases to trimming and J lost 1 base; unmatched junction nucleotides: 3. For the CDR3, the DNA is TGTGCCAGCAGCCATGGGGACAGGGCGAACACTGAAGCTTTCTTT. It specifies CASSHGDRANTEAFF.

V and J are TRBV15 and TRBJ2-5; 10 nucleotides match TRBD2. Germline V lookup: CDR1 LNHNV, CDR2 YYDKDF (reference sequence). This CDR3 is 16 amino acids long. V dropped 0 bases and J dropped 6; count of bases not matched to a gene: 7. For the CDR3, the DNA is TGTGCCACCAGCAGAGATCGGCTAGCGGGGGTAAAGACCCAGTACTTC. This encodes CATSRDRLAGVKTQYF. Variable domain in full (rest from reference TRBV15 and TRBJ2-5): DAMVIQNPRYQVTQFGKPVTLSCSQTLNHNVMYWYQQKSSQAPKLLFHYYDKDFNNEADTPDNFQSRRPNTSFCFLDIRSPGLGDTAMYLCATSRDRLAGVKTQYFGPGTRLLVL.

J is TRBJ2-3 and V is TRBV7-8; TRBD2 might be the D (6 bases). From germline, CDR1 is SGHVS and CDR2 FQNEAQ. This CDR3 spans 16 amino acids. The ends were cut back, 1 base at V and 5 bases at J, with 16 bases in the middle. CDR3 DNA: TGTGCCAGCAGCTTAGAAAGGGTTTGGGGGGAAGATACGCAGTATTTT. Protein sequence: CASSLERVWGEDTQYF.

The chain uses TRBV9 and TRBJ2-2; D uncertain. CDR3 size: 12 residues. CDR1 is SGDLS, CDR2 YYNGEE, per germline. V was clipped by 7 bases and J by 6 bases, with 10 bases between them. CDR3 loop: CASSADSGELFF. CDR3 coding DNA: TGTGCCAGCTCCGCCGACTCCGGGGAGCTGTTTTTT.

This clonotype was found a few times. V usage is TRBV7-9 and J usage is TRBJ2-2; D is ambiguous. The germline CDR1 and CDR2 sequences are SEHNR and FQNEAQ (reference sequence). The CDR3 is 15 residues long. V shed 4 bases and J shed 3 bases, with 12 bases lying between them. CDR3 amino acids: CASSSDGWYTGELFF. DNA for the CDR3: TGTGCCAGCAGCTCGGACGGATGGTACACCGGGGAGCTGTTTTTT.

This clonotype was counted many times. This CDR3 is CSARDTGTYNSPLHF. CDR3 nucleotide sequence: TGCAGTGCTAGAGATACAGGGACCTATAATTCACCCCTCCACTTT. The V gene is TRBV20-1, the J gene TRBJ1-6, with D possibly TRBD1 on 6 matching bases. V lost 0 bases and J lost 2, with 8 bases in between. The CDR3 runs 15 residues. Germline loops: CDR1 DFQATT, CDR2 SNEGSKA (reference sequence).

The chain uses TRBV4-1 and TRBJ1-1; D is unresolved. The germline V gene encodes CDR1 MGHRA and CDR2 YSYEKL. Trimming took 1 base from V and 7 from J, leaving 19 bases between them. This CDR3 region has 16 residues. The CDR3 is CASSQVLTEPYLEAFF. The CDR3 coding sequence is TGCGCCAGCAGCCAAGTTTTAACGGAGCCTTACCTTGAAGCTTTCTTT.

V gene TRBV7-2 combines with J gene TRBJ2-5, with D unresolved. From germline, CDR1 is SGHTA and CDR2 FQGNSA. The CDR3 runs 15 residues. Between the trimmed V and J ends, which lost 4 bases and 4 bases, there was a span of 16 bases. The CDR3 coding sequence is TGTGCCAGCAGCTCCCACGGGCCCAACGGAGAGACCCAGTACTTC. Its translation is CASSSHGPNGETQYF.

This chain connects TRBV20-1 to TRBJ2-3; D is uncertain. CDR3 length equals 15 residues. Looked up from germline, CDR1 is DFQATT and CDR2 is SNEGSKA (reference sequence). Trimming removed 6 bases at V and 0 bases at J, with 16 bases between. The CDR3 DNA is TGCAGTGCCACTAAGACACGGCCTAGCACAGATACGCAGTATTTT. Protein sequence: CSATKTRPSTDTQYF.